Listed below are T cell receptor beta chains from one sample, sequenced in a study of cytomegalovirus exposure and HLA in healthy donors. Produced via immunoSEQ multiplex PCR; TCRdb's table is partial and in-frame only. The data show 130,000 to 150,000 clones, roughly 76% seen once. The material sequenced was PBMCs. These receptors came from a human donor in good health. Each CDR3 is given with its conserved first and last residue. Rows may omit the clone size; those that give it use once, few, many or a size class.

abundance | v_gene | CDR3aa
. | TRBV5-6 | CASSLGGRGGETQYF
. | TRBV6-5 | CASSTDSDYGYTF
. | TRBV6-1 | CASSDSSYEQYF
. | TRBV19 | CAGGGANVLTF
. | TRBV5-6 | CASSSDREAYEQYF
. | TRBV6-5 | CASRIPRVLNTEAFF
. | TRBV7-3 | CASSFLRAQRGGDTQYF
. | TRBV29-1 | CSVDLDGGGSYGYTF
. | TRBV6-1 | CASRRQGNTEAFF
few | TRBV30 | CAWSVGGDGYTF
. | TRBV13 | CASSLKGAKNNEQFF
. | TRBV7-3 | CASSFLGQGSTGELFF
. | TRBV7-2 | CASSPLAGGGYEQFF
. | TRBV2 | CASSEDRLRTEAFF
. | TRBV7-6 | CASSLEPEPGLGNEQFF
few | TRBV5-4 | CASSSLRRNTEAFF
. | TRBV15 | CATRDRGSSYEQYF
. | TRBV6-4 | CASSEGQGQAGELFF
. | TRBV25-1 | CASSDRGGSYEQYF
few | TRBV27 | CASRALPQGNQPQHF
. | TRBV28 | CASSPRNGWNVAQPQHF
. | TRBV29-1 | CSVDTGIAGELFF
once | TRBV19 | CASSPARGMAGELFF
. | TRBV11-1 | CASSTRDRGTDTQYF
. | TRBV7-6 | CASSLGLAGNTGELFF
. | TRBV2 | CASSEWSGNTGELFF
. | TRBV7-2 | CASSLDRFQPQHF
. | TRBV7-6 | CASSLKMSYNSPLHF